The clone carrying this T cell receptor (beta chain) was found a few times. What it binds is not known. The germline V gene has CDR1 SGHRS and CDR2 YFSETQ. V lost 4 bases to trimming and J lost 3 bases; unmatched junction nucleotides: 3. The CDR3 runs 15 residues. The data originate from a study of identical twins. Points from the study as a whole: Alpha sequences out of frame and shared by twins had excess low generation probability. Insertions ran lower in abundant cord blood beta clonotypes, though not in memory repertoires. Conclusions were drawn cross-sectionally by statistical analysis, without following the same donors.

From the 5' RACE reads, TCRdb called clonotypes with MiXCR, one entry per CDR3 protein. The sample shows 500,000 or so distinct CDR3 sequences, roughly an eighth of them seen only once. These same records also appear under a second study, on yellow fever vaccine responses in identical twins.

Sequencing was carried out using CD4+ T cells sorted from blood. This chain joins TRBV5-1 and TRBJ2-1, with 11 bases lining up with TRBD1. The sequence came from a woman aged 18-35 years in good health. CDR3 sequence (DNA): TGCGCCAGCAGCGCAGGGACAGGGGGCTACAATGAGCAGTTCTTC. Its protein is CASSAGTGGYNEQFF.